This paragraph covers one T cell receptor beta chain sequence. What it recognizes is unknown. Profiling relied on immunoSEQ multiplex PCR, and the TCRdb table lists in-frame clones only, not all of them. Here the sample spans fewer than 400,000 clones, roughly 90% being singletons. Regarding treatment: around 19 received Ad26.COV2.S at low or high dose, single or two shots; about five received placebo; per-sample allocation not given. Samples came from day 63 after the first vaccine or placebo injection. The record originates from a study of Ad26.COV2.S vaccination and SARS-CoV-2 variants. The study, taken as a whole, reports: Placebo recipients had lower spike-specific TCR breadth than vaccine recipients.

Sequences were derived from peripheral blood, sampled in a trial of Ad26.COV2.S vaccine versus placebo. This TCR was sampled from a person between 18 and 60 years old who received the Ad26.COV2.S COVID-19 vaccine or a placebo.

As DNA, the CDR3 is TGTGCCAGCAGTGACATACAGAGTAACTATGGCTACACCTTC. Translation gives CASSDIQSNYGYTF. The V gene is TRBV6-1, the J gene TRBJ1-2; D is unclear. With 3 bases removed from V and 1 base from J, the gap between germline ends came to 9 bases. CDR3 size: 14 residues. Germline V gives CDR1 MNHNS, CDR2 SASEGT.